This T cell receptor beta chain was documented in a study of Ad26.COV2.S vaccination and SARS-CoV-2 variants. In the study overall: Administration of Ad26.COV2.S was intramuscular, either once or twice 56 days apart. The study's findings and limits: Vaccine and placebo groups showed comparable non-spike TCR breadth.

Note on this clone: Its antigen remains unidentified.

Regarding treatment: around 19 received Ad26.COV2.S at low or high dose, single or two shots; about 5 received placebo; per-sample allocation not given. Sampling was performed 63 days after the first vaccine or placebo injection. Profiling relied on immunoSEQ multiplex PCR, and the TCRdb table lists in-frame clones only, not all of them. The sample lists approximately 400,000 clones, about 88% occurring once. CDR1 and CDR2 (germline): LGHNT, FRNRAP. The V and J ends lost 6 bases and 8 bases, in that order; junction bases with no gene match: 8. CDR3 length: 15 residues. The chain is built from TRBV12-5 and TRBJ2-1; TRBD1 aligns across 12 bases. Sequencing was performed on peripheral blood, taken in a trial of Ad26.COV2.S vaccine versus placebo. The sequence was collected from a person aged 18 to 59 who received the Ad26.COV2.S COVID-19 vaccine or a placebo. The CDR3 protein is CASGAGTGGIDEQFF. For the CDR3, the DNA is TGTGCTAGTGGAGCCGGGACAGGGGGCATTGATGAGCAGTTCTTC.